A single sample gave rise to the 6 T cell receptor beta chains below, sequenced in a study of T cell responses to AZD1222 COVID-19 vaccine. Clones were read by immunoSEQ multiplex PCR, and TCRdb kept only the in-frame ones, dropping some. Of 150,000 to 200,000 clones detected, approximately 92% appear once; the ten largest clones hold less than 1.5%. Sequenced material: peripheral blood, taken on day 0 of AZD1222 vaccination. The receptors come from an adult in good health.

With respect to this clone: Other nucleotide sequences from this sample produce the same CDR3. The gene calls are TRBV19 and TRBJ2-7; the match to TRBD1 covers 9 bases. Germline loops: CDR1 LNHDA, CDR2 SQIVND (reference sequence). This CDR3 spans 14 amino acids. J gave up 2 bases and V 5 bases, and 4 bases lay outside the gene matches. DNA of the CDR3: TGTGCCAGTAGTCCCGGACAGGGGCCCTACGAGCAGTACTTC. Translating it yields CASSPGQGPYEQYF.

The chain couples TRBV29-1 to TRBJ2-7, with TRBD1 as a possible D gene (6 bases). Germline CDR1 SQVTM, CDR2 ANQGSEA. The CDR3 is 14 amino acids. V lost 7 bases and J lost 0, with 16 bases in between. The CDR3 sequence: CSAAYQGSSYEQYF. As DNA, the CDR3 is TGCAGCGCCGCGTATCAGGGGAGCTCCTACGAGCAGTACTTC.

This chain links TRBV15 with TRBJ1-6; 8 positions match TRBD1. V was clipped by 8 bases and J by 10 bases; unmatched bases: 7. CDR3 length: 13 amino acids. Germline V gives CDR1 LNHNV, CDR2 YYDKDF (reference sequence). CDR3 amino acids: CATVDRGNSPLHF. CDR3 DNA: TGTGCCACCGTCGACAGGGGAAACTCACCCCTCCACTTT.

V gene TRBV6-5 combines with J gene TRBJ1-1; perhaps TRBD1 as D (5 bases). This CDR3 spans 13 amino acids. Trimming stripped 8 bases from V and 6 bases from J, with 16 bases between. Germline V gene data show CDR1 as MNHEY and CDR2 as SVGAGI. The DNA of the CDR3 is TGTGCCAGCCTTCGGGGGGACCGGGCTGAAGCTTTCTTT. It yields the protein CASLRGDRAEAFF.

The chain carries TRBV28 and TRBJ2-6; D unclear. From germline, CDR1 is MDHEN and CDR2 SYDVKM. V shed 7 bases and J shed 0 bases, with 19 bases lying between them. The CDR3 sequence is 18 residues long. The CDR3 DNA is TGTGCCAGCACCCGAAGGATTAACCCCAGCTCTGGGGCCAACGTCCTGACTTTC. This encodes CASTRRINPSSGANVLTF. The whole variable domain, remainder taken from reference TRBV28 and TRBJ2-6, is DVKVTQSSRYLVKRTGEKVFLECVQDMDHENMFWYRQDPGLGLRLIYFSYDVKMKEKGDIPEGYSVSREKKERFSLILESASTNQTSMYLCASTRRINPSSGANVLTFGAGSRLTVL.

The rearrangement uses TRBV5-1 and TRBJ1-1; D gene unclear. V was pared by 1 base and J by 3 bases, with 13 bases between. Germline loops: CDR1 SGHRS, CDR2 YFSETQ. CDR3 length equals 15 residues. CDR3 bases: TGCGCCAGCAGCTTGACACAAGGATCCGACACTGAAGCTTTCTTT. This sequence encodes CASSLTQGSDTEAFF.